Listed below are T cell receptor beta chains from one sample, sequenced in a study of shared clonotypes between healthy human individuals. Profiling relied on immunoSEQ multiplex PCR, and the TCRdb table lists in-frame clones only, not all of them. The data show some 900,000 clones, about 80% seen once. Sequenced sample: memory CD4+ T cells sorted from blood. The receptors were gathered from a man between 18 and 35 years old in good health. Each CDR3 is given with its conserved first and last residue. A D gene is named only where the DNA matches it firmly. Only some rows state a clone size, as once, few, many or a class for expanded clones.

v_gene,j_gene,d_gene,abundance,CDR3aa,CDR3nt
TRBV6-5,TRBJ2-1,NA,few,CASFKDSAYNEQFF,TGTGCCAGCTTTAAGGACAGTGCCTACAATGAGCAGTTCTTC
TRBV29-1,TRBJ1-3,TRBD1,many,CSVLRDSTIYF,TGCAGCGTCCTCCGGGACAGCACCATATATTTT
TRBV29-1,TRBJ1-2,TRBD1,NA,CSVTGGIVYGYTF,TGCAGCGTGACAGGGGGAATTGTCTATGGCTACACCTTC
TRBV27,TRBJ1-6,TRBD1,NA,CASSFGTVNSPLHF,TGTGCCAGCAGTTTTGGGACAGTTAATTCACCCCTCCACTTT
TRBV5-1,TRBJ2-1,NA,NA,CASSSGREQFF,TGCGCCAGCAGCTCGGGACGAGAGCAGTTCTTC
TRBV5-6,TRBJ2-1,NA,NA,CASSLDLSYNEQFF,TGTGCCAGCAGCTTGGATCTATCCTACAATGAGCAGTTCTTC
TRBV15,TRBJ1-2,NA,NA,CATSSFQASYGYTF,TGTGCCACCAGCAGTTTTCAGGCTTCCTATGGCTACACCTTC
TRBV4-3,TRBJ2-4,NA,NA,CASSQGGEHIQYF,TGCGCCAGCAGCCAAGGGGGGGAGCACATTCAGTACTTC
TRBV6-1,TRBJ2-7,TRBD1,NA,CASSERDRGLYEQYF,TGTGCCAGCAGTGAAAGGGACAGGGGTCTGTACGAGCAGTACTTC
TRBV4-3,TRBJ2-4,NA,NA,CASPARGGDDGKNIQYF,TGCGCCAGCCCCGCCCGCGGAGGGGATGATGGCAAAAACATTCAGTACTTC
TRBV19,TRBJ2-5,NA,NA,CASSRGGRVDGETQYF,TGTGCCAGTAGTAGGGGAGGCAGGGTAGACGGGGAGACCCAGTACTTC
TRBV5-6,TRBJ1-4,TRBD1,NA,CASSQRTGNEKLFF,TGTGCCAGCAGCCAAAGGACAGGAAATGAAAAACTGTTTTTT
TRBV7-6,TRBJ1-3,TRBD1,NA,CASSLAGTGYGNTIYF,TGTGCCAGCAGCTTAGCTGGGACAGGGTACGGAAACACCATATATTTT
TRBV11-2,TRBJ1-6,NA,NA,CASAGSSYNSPLHF,TGTGCCAGCGCCGGGAGCTCCTATAATTCACCCCTCCACTTT
TRBV5-4,TRBJ1-2,TRBD1,NA,CASSTDRGAYGYTF,TGTGCCAGCAGCACGGACAGGGGAGCCTATGGCTACACCTTC
TRBV5-1,TRBJ2-2,TRBD2,NA,CASSRATSGYRNTGELFF,TGCGCCAGCAGCCGGGCCACTAGCGGGTATAGAAACACCGGGGAGCTGTTTTTT
TRBV18,TRBJ1-2,NA,NA,CASSLSGARGYTF,TGTGCCAGCTCACTCAGTGGGGCTCGTGGCTACACCTTC
TRBV5-6,TRBJ2-7,TRBD2,NA,CASSLGLGNVRAYEQYF,TGTGCCAGCAGCCTGGGACTAGGGAATGTTAGAGCCTACGAGCAGTACTTC
TRBV6-5,TRBJ1-4,NA,many,CASSPQGPTNEKLFF,TGTGCCAGCAGTCCGCAAGGACCAACTAATGAAAAACTGTTTTTT
TRBV5-1,TRBJ2-7,NA,NA,CASSLERYEQYF,TGCGCCAGCAGCTTGGAAAGGTACGAGCAGTACTTC
TRBV30,TRBJ2-4,NA,NA,CAWSRQASDIQYF,TGTGCCTGGAGTCGACAGGCATCGGACATTCAGTACTTC
TRBV7-9,TRBJ2-7,NA,NA,CASGRDSNSYEQYF,TGTGCCAGCGGCCGGGACTCTAACTCCTACGAGCAGTACTTC
TRBV20-1,TRBJ1-1,NA,few,CSALRVGEAFF,TGCAGTGCATTGAGGGTGGGTGAAGCTTTCTTT
TRBV9,TRBJ1-2,NA,once,CASSLGPEPNYGYTF,TGTGCCAGCAGCCTCGGGCCGGAGCCAAACTATGGCTACACCTTC
TRBV10-3,TRBJ2-7,NA,NA,CAISESAGRGEQYF,TGTGCCATCAGTGAGTCCGCCGGCCGCGGCGAGCAGTACTTC
TRBV2,TRBJ2-3,TRBD1,few,CASSAGTGQTDTQYF,TGTGCCAGCAGCGCCGGGACAGGGCAAACAGATACGCAGTATTTT
TRBV7-9,TRBJ2-1,NA,NA,CASSLGLARDEQFF,TGTGCCAGCAGCTTAGGGCTAGCTAGGGATGAGCAGTTCTTC
TRBV5-1,TRBJ2-5,TRBD1,NA,CASSKGQGGQETQYF,TGCGCCAGCAGCAAAGGACAGGGGGGGCAAGAGACCCAGTACTTC
TRBV7-2,TRBJ2-5,NA,NA,CASTLLVQETQYF,TGTGCCAGCACCCTCCTGGTCCAAGAGACCCAGTACTTC
TRBV6-6,TRBJ2-2,TRBD1,once,CASSDPRGQGPGELFF,TGTGCCAGCAGCGACCCTCGAGGACAGGGTCCCGGGGAGCTGTTTTTT
TRBV10-3,TRBJ1-1,NA,NA,CAITERGLNTEAFF,TGTGCCATCACGGAAAGGGGCCTGAACACTGAAGCTTTCTTT
TRBV5-1,TRBJ2-7,NA,NA,CASKKDMDYEQYF,TGCGCCAGCAAGAAGGACATGGACTACGAGCAGTACTTC
TRBV6-6,TRBJ1-5,TRBD1,NA,CASSYGTGQPQHF,TGTGCCAGCAGTTACGGGACAGGGCAGCCCCAGCATTTT
TRBV28,TRBJ1-6,NA,NA,CASSVQESLHF,TGTGCCAGCAGCGTACAAGAGTCCCTCCACTTT
TRBV7-9,TRBJ1-1,NA,NA,CASSFFGGTEAFF,TGTGCCAGCAGCTTCTTTGGGGGCACTGAAGCTTTCTTT
TRBV15,TRBJ2-1,TRBD1,NA,CATSRDIGTGRSDEQFF,TGTGCCACCAGCAGAGATATAGGGACAGGGAGGAGTGATGAGCAGTTCTTC
TRBV7-2,TRBJ2-7,NA,NA,CASSFAGGGLSLEQYF,TGTGCCAGCAGCTTCGCAGGGGGAGGGCTCAGTCTCGAGCAGTACTTC
TRBV30,TRBJ1-3,NA,NA,CAWIPRINTIYF,TGTGCCTGGATTCCACGGATAAACACCATATATTTT
TRBV7-9,TRBJ1-3,NA,NA,CASGGTVSGNTIYF,TGTGCCTCGGGAGGGACCGTCTCTGGAAACACCATATATTTT
TRBV4-3,TRBJ2-3,TRBD2,NA,CASSRDPGLAGGSQYF,TGCGCCAGCAGCCGGGACCCGGGACTAGCGGGAGGTTCGCAGTATTTT
TRBV7-2,TRBJ1-5,NA,NA,CASSSPGLPQHF,TGTGCCAGCAGCTCGCCAGGGTTACCCCAGCATTTT
TRBV27,TRBJ1-4,NA,NA,CASSSPGAVNEKLFF,TGTGCCAGCAGTTCACCAGGGGCCGTTAATGAAAAACTGTTTTTT
TRBV10-3,TRBJ2-3,TRBD2,NA,CAISDAGGTQYF,TGTGCCATCAGTGATGCGGGAGGTACGCAGTATTTT
TRBV21-1,TRBJ1-2,NA,NA,CASSKGLRTGCEETRSNYGYTF,TGTGCCAGCAGCAAAGGCCTCAGGACAGGGTGTGAGGAAACGAGATCTAACTATGGCTACACCTTC
TRBV5-1,TRBJ1-1,TRBD1,NA,CASSRTGDTEAFF,TGCGCCAGCAGCCGGACAGGGGACACTGAAGCTTTCTTT
TRBV6-5,TRBJ1-2,TRBD1,NA,CASSSVRGLPPYGYTF,TGTGCCAGCAGTTCGGTCAGGGGGCTGCCCCCCTATGGCTACACCTTC
TRBV14,TRBJ2-2,NA,NA,CASSQESGLNTGELFF,TGTGCCAGCAGCCAAGAGTCGGGACTTAACACCGGGGAGCTGTTTTTT
TRBV6-5,TRBJ2-1,TRBD1,NA,CASRTGGRSYNEQFF,TGTGCCAGCAGGACAGGGGGTAGGTCCTACAATGAGCAGTTCTTC
TRBV28,TRBJ2-7,NA,once,CASSSYRYEQYF,TGTGCCAGCAGTTCGTACAGGTACGAGCAGTACTTC
TRBV29-1,TRBJ1-4,NA,NA,CSVEDSEGEKLFF,TGCAGCGTTGAGGACTCTGAGGGCGAAAAACTGTTTTTT
TRBV9,TRBJ2-7,NA,NA,CASSPRTESSYEQYF,TGTGCCAGCAGCCCCCGGACAGAGAGCTCCTACGAGCAGTACTTC
TRBV30,TRBJ2-5,TRBD2,NA,CAWSAWGGYQETQYF,TGTGCCTGGAGTGCCTGGGGGGGGTACCAAGAGACCCAGTACTTC